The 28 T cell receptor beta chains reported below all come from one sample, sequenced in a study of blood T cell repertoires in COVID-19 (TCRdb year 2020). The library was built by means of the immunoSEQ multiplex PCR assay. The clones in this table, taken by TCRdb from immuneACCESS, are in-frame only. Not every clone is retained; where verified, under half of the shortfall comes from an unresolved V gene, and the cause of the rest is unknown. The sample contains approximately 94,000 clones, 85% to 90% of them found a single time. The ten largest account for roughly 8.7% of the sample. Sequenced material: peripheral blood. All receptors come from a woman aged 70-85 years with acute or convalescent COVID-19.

Here the CDR3 DNA reads TGTGCCATCGGGGAGTCGACCCCACGGGATGGCTACACCTTC. It yields the protein CAIGESTPRDGYTF. The chain is built from TRBV10-3 and TRBJ1-2, with unresolved D. V shed 8 bases and J shed 6 bases, with 19 bases lying between them. Germline V gives CDR1 ENHRY, CDR2 SYGVKD. This CDR3 has 14 residues.

CDR3 region: CASSKAAGTVDQPQHF. CDR3 DNA: TGTGCCAGTAGTAAAGCTGCCGGGACAGTTGATCAGCCCCAGCATTTT. V and J are TRBV19 and TRBJ1-5; 7 bases are shared with TRBD1. Germline lookup yields CDR1 LNHDA and CDR2 SQIVND (reference sequence). CDR3 length: 16 amino acids. J was trimmed by 5 bases and V by 4 bases; bases with no gene match: 11.

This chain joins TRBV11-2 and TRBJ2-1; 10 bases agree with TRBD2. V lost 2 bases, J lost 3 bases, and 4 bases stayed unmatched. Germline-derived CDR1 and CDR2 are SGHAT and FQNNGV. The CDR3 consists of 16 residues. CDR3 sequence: CASSLSVAGGYNEQFF. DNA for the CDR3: TGTGCCAGCAGCTTATCTGTAGCGGGGGGCTACAATGAGCAGTTCTTC.

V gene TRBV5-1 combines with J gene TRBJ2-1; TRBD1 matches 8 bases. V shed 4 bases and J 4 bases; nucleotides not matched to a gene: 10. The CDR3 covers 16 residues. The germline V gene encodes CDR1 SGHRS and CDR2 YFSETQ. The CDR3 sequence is CASSPFAGQGYNEQFF. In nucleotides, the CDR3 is TGCGCCAGCAGCCCGTTTGCCGGACAGGGTTACAATGAGCAGTTCTTC.

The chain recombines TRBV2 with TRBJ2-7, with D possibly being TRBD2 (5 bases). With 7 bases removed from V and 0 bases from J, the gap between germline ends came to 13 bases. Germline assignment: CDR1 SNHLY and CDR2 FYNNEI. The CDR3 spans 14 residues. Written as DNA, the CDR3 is TGTGCCAGCACCGCCCAGCGGAACTCCTACGAGCAGTACTTC. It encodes CASTAQRNSYEQYF.

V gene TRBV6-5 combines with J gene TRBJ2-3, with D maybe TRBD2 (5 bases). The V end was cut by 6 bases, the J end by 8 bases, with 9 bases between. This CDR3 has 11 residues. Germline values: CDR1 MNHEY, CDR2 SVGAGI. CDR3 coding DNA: TGTGCCAGCAGACTAGGACGTACGCAGTATTTT. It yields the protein CASRLGRTQYF.

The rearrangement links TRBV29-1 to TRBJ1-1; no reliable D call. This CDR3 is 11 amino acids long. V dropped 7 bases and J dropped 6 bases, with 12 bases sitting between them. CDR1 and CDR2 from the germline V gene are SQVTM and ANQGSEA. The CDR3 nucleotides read TGCAGCGCCGTAGTGGTGGCTGAAGCTTTCTTT. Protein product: CSAVVVAEAFF.

CDR3 sequence reads: CASSPRGLAGYSNTGELFF. The CDR3 region has the DNA TGTGCCAGTAGTCCCCGGGGACTAGCGGGGTATTCGAACACCGGGGAGCTGTTTTTT. The chain employs TRBV19 and TRBJ2-2, with 13 bases fitting TRBD2. The V gene end was trimmed by 5 bases and the J gene end by 0 bases; junction bases not matched to a gene: 9. Germline V gives CDR1 LNHDA, CDR2 SQIVND (reference sequence). This CDR3 spans 19 amino acids.

The CDR3: CASSRGTSGGPEDTQYF. CDR3 in DNA: TGTGCCAGCAGTAGAGGGACTAGCGGGGGACCGGAAGATACGCAGTATTTT. The chain joins TRBV28 to TRBJ2-3, with 14 bases that match TRBD2. The CDR3 is made up of 17 amino acids. V gave up 5 bases and J gave up 5 bases; unmatched junction bases: 9. Germline V gives CDR1 MDHEN, CDR2 SYDVKM.

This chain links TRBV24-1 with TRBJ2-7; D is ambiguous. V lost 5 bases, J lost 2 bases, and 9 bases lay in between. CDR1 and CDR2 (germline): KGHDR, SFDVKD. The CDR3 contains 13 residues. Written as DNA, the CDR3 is TGTGCCACCAGTGGGCTCAGTCCCTACGAGCAGTACTTC. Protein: CATSGLSPYEQYF.

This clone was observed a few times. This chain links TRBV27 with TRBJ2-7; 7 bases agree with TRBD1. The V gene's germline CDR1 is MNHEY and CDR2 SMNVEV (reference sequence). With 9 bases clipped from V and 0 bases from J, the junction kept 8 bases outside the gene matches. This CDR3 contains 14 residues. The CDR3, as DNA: TGTGCCAGTAAACAGGGGACCTTCTCCTACGAGCAGTACTTC. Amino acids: CASKQGTFSYEQYF.

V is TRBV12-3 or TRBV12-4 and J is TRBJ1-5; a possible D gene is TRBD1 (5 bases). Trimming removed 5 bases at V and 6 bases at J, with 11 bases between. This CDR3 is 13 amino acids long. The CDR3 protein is CASSPRDSQPQHF. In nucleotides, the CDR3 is TGTGCCAGCAGTCCCAGGGATAGTCAGCCCCAGCATTTT.

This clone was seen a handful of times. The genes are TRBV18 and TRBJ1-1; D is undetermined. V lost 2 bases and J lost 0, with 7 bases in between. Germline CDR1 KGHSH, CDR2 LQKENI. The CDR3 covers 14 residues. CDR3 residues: CASSPAQLNTEAFF. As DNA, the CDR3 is TGTGCCAGCTCACCAGCACAACTGAACACTGAAGCTTTCTTT.

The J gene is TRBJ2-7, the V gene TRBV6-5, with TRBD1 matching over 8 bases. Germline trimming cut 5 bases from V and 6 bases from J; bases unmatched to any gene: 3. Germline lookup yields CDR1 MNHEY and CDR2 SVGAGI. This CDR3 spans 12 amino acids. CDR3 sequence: CASSQGAGEQYF. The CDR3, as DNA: TGTGCCAGCAGTCAGGGGGCTGGCGAGCAGTACTTC.

CDR3 sequence (DNA): TGTGCCAGCAGCCCCCCTATGAACACTGAAGCTTTCTTT. It specifies CASSPPMNTEAFF. The chain employs TRBV28 and TRBJ1-1, with no clear D. Germline V gene data show CDR1 as MDHEN and CDR2 as SYDVKM. V lost 6 bases, J lost 0 bases, and 8 bases lay in between. CDR3 length equals 13 residues.

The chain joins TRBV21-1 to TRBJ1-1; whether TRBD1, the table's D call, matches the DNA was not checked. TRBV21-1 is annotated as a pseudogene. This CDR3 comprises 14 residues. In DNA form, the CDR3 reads TGTGCCAGAGGACAGGGGCAGGGGAACACTGAAGCTTTCTTT. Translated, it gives CARGQGQGNTEAFF.

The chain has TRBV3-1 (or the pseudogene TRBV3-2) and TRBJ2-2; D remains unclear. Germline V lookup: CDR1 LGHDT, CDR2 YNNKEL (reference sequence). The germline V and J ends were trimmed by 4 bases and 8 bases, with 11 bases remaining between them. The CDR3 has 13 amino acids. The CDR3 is CASSPLNLGELFF. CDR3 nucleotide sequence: TGTGCCAGCAGCCCACTAAACCTTGGGGAGCTGTTTTTT.

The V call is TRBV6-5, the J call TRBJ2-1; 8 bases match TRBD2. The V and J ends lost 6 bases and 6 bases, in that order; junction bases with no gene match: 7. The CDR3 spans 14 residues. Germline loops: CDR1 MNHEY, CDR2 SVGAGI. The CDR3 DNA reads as TGTGCCAGCAGAATAGCGGGATATAGCAATGAGCAGTTCTTC. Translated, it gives CASRIAGYSNEQFF.

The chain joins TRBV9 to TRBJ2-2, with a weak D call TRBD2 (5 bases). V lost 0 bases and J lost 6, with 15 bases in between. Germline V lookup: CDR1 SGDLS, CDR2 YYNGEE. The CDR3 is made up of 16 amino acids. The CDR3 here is CASSVVLEGFAGELFF. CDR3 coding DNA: TGTGCCAGCAGCGTAGTTTTAGAGGGTTTCGCCGGGGAGCTGTTTTTT.

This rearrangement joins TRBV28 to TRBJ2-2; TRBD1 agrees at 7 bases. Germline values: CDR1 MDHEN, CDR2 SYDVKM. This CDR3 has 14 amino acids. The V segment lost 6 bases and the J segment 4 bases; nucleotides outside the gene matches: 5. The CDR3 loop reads CASSLRQGTGELFF. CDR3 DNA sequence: TGTGCCAGCAGCCTCAGACAGGGCACCGGGGAGCTGTTTTTT. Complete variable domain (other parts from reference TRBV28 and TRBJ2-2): DVKVTQSSRYLVKRTGEKVFLECVQDMDHENMFWYRQDPGLGLRLIYFSYDVKMKEKGDIPEGYSVSREKKERFSLILESASTNQTSMYLCASSLRQGTGELFFGEGSRLTVL.

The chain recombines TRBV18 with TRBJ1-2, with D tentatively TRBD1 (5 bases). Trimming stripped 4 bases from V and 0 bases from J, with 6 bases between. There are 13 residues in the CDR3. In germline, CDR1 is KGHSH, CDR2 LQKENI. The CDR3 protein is CASSLQANYGYTF. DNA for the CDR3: TGTGCCAGCTCACTACAGGCTAACTATGGCTACACCTTC.

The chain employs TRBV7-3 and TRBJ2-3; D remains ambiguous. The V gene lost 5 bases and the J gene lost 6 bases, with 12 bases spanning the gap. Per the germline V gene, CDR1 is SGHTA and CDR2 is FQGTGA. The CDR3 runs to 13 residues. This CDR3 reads CASSTYPGDTQYF. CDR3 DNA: TGTGCCAGCAGCACCTACCCCGGGGATACGCAGTATTTT.

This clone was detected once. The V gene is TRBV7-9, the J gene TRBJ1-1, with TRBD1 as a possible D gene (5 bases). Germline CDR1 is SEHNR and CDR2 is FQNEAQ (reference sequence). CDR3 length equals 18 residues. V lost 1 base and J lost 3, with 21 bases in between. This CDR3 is CASSLVFKLGSRDTEAFF. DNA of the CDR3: TGTGCCAGCAGCTTAGTATTTAAGCTCGGCAGCAGGGACACTGAAGCTTTCTTT. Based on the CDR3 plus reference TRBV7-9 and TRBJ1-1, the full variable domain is DTGVSQNPRHKITKRGQNVTFRCDPISEHNRLYWYRQTLGQGPEFLTYFQNEAQLEKSRLLSDRFSAERPKGSFSTLEIQRTEQGDSAMYLCASSLVFKLGSRDTEAFFGQGTRLTVV.

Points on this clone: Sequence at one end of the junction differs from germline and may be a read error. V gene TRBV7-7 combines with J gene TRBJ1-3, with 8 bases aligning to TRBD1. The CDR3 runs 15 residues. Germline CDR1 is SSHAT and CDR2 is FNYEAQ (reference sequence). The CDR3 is CASSRNRGTGNTIYF. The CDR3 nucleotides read TGTGCTAGCAGCCGGAACAGGGGGACTGGAAACACCATATATTTT.

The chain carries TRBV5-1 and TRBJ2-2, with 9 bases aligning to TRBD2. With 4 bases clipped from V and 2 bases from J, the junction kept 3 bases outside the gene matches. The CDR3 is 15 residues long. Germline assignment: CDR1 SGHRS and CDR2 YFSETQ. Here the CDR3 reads CASSKGTSNTGELFF. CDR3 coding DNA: TGCGCCAGCAGCAAAGGGACTAGCAACACCGGGGAGCTGTTTTTT.

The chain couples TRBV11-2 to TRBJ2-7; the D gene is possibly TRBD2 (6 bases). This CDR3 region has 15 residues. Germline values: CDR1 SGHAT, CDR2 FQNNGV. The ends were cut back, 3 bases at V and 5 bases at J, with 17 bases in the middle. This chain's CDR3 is CASSFLGASVDEQYF. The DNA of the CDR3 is TGTGCCAGCAGCTTCCTTGGGGCTAGCGTAGACGAGCAGTACTTC.

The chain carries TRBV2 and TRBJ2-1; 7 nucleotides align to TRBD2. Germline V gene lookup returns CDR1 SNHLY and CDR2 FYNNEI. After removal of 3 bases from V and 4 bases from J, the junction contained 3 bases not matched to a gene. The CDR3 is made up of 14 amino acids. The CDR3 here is CASSEGLLYNEQFF. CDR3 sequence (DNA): TGTGCCAGCAGTGAGGGACTATTATACAATGAGCAGTTCTTC.

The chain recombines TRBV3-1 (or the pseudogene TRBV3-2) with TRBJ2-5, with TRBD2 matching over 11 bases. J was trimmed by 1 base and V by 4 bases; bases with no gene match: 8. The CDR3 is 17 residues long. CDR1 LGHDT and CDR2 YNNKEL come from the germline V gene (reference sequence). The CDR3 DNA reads TGTGCCAGCAGCCGACGCCGACTAGCGGGGTCCCAAGAGACCCAGTACTTC. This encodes CASSRRRLAGSQETQYF.